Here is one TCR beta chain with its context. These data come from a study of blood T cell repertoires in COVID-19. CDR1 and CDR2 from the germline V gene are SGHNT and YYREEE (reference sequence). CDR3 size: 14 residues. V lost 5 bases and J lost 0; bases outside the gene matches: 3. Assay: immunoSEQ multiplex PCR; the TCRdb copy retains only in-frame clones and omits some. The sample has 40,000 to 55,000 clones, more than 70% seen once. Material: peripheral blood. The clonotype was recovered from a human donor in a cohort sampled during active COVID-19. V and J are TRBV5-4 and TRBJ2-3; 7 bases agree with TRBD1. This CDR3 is CASRGTASTDTQYF. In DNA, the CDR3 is TGTGCCAGCAGGGGGACAGCTAGCACAGATACGCAGTATTTT.